This passage covers 3 T cell receptor beta chains from one sample sequenced in a study of shared clonotypes between healthy human individuals. Data came from immunoSEQ multiplex PCR; TCRdb stores just in-frame clones and leaves some out. The sample holds around 2,000,000 clones, just over 90% seen once. Naive CD8 cells lacked CD45RO and underwent positive selection for CCR7, leaving out terminally differentiated effector memory CD45RA+ cells. Specimen: naive CD8+ T cells from PBMCs. The origin of the receptors is a man younger than 30 in good health. Some clones in this sample may be carry-over from other donors' samples.

The rearrangement uses TRBV2 and TRBJ1-1; possibly TRBD1 for D (5 bases). Germline V CDR1 and CDR2: SNHLY, FYNNEI. The CDR3 covers 12 residues. V lost 8 bases and J lost 8, with 15 bases in between. The CDR3 is CASGTHLPEAFF. CDR3 DNA: TGTGCCAGCGGGACCCACCTCCCCGAAGCTTTCTTT.

This clone was picked up one time. The same CDR3 can be traced to other DNA sequences in this sample. The chain has TRBV27 and TRBJ2-2; TRBD2 matches at 9 bases. This CDR3 is 17 amino acids long. Germline assignment: CDR1 MNHEY and CDR2 SMNVEV (reference sequence). Germline trimming cut 0 bases from V and 0 bases from J; bases unmatched to any gene: 2. CDR3 region: CASSLSLAGANTGELFF. CDR3 nucleotide sequence: TGTGCCAGCAGTTTATCGTTAGCGGGGGCGAACACCGGGGAGCTGTTTTTT.

As to this clone: This same CDR3 is encoded by further DNA sequences in the sample. The chain links TRBV27 to TRBJ2-2; no clear D gene. Per the germline V gene, CDR1 is MNHEY and CDR2 is SMNVEV (reference sequence). Deletions cut 5 bases from V and 5 bases from J, with 12 bases between. The CDR3 loop spans 14 amino acids. The CDR3 DNA is TGTGCCAGCAGTCTCTCAGTCGGAACCGGGGAGCTGTTTTTT. It encodes CASSLSVGTGELFF.